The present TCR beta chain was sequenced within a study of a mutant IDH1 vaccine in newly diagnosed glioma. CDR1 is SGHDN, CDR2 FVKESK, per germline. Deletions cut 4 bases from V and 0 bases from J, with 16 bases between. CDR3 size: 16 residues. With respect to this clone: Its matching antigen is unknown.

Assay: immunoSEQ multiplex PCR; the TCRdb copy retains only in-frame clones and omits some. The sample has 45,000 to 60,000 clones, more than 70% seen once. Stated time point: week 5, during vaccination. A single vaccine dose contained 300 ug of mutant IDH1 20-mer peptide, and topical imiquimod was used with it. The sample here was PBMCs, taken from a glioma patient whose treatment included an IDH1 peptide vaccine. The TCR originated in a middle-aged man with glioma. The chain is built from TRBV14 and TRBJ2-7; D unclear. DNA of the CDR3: TGTGCCAGCAGCCGCCATGTCGGTAGTACCTCCTACGAGCAGTACTTC. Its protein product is CASSRHVGSTSYEQYF.